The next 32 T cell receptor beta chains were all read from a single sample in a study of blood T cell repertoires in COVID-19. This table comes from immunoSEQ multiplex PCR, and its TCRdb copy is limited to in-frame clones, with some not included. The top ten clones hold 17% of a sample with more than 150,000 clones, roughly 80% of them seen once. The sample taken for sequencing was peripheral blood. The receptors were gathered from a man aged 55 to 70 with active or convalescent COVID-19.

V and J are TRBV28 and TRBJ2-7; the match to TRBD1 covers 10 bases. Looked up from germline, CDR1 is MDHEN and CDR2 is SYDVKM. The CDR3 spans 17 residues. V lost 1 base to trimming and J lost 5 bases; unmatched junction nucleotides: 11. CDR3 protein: CASSLYPLTGGFDEQYF. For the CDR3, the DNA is TGTGCCAGCAGTTTATACCCCTTGACAGGGGGCTTCGACGAGCAGTACTTC.

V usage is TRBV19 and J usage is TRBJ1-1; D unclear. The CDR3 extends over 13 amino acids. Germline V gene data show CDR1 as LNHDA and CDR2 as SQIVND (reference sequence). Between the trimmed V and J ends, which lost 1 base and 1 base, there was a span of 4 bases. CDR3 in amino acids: CASSIGANTEAFF. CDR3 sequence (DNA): TGTGCCAGTAGTATAGGCGCGAACACTGAAGCTTTCTTT.

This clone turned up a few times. The CDR3 DNA sequence: TGTGCCTGGAGTGCCGGGGATACGCAGTATTTT. This codes for CAWSAGDTQYF. The chain couples TRBV30 to TRBJ2-3; D remains unclear. With 1 base removed from V and 6 bases from J, the gap between germline ends came to 5 bases. This CDR3 comprises 11 residues. Germline V gives CDR1 GTSNPN, CDR2 SVGIG (reference sequence). The variable domain in full, with the rest retrieved from reference TRBV30 and TRBJ2-3, is SQTIHQWPATLVQPVGSPLSLECTVEGTSNPNLYWYRQAAGRGLQLLFYSVGIGQISSEVPQNLSASRPQDRQFILSSKKLLLSDSGFYLCAWSAGDTQYFGPGTRLTVL.

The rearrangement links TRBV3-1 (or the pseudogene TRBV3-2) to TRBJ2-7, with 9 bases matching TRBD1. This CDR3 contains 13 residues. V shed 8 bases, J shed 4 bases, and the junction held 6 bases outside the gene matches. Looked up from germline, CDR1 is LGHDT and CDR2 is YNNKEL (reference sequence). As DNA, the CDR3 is TGTGCCAGCGGTCGGGACAGGGCTTACGAGCAGTACTTC. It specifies CASGRDRAYEQYF.

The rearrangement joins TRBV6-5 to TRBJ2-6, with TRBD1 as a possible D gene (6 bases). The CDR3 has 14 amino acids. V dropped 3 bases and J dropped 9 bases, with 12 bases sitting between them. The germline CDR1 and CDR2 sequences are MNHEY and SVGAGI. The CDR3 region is CASSYNREGNVLTF. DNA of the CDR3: TGTGCCAGCAGTTATAACAGGGAAGGCAACGTCCTGACTTTC.

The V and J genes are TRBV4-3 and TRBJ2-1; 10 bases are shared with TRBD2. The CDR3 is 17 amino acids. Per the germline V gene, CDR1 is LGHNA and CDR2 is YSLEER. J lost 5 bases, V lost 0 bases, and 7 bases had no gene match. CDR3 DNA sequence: TGCGCCAGCAGCCAAGAGCCCGGACTAGCGGTAAACAATGAGCAGTTCTTC. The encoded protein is CASSQEPGLAVNNEQFF.

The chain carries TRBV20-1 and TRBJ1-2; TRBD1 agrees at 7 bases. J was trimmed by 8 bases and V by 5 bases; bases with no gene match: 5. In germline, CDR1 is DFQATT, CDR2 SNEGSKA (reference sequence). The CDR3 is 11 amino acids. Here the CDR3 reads CSAPTGFGYTF. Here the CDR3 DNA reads TGCAGTGCTCCGACAGGGTTCGGCTACACCTTC.

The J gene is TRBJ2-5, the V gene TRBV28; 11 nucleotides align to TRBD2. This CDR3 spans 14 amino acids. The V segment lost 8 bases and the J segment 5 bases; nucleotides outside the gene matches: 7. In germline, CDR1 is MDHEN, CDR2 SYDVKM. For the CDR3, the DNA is TGTGCCAGCTTGCGGACTAGCGGGTGGGAGACCCAGTACTTC. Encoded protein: CASLRTSGWETQYF.

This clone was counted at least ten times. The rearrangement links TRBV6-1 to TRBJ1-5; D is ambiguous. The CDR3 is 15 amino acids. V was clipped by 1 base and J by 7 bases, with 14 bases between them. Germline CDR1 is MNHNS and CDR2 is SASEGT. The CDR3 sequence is CASSEGPAIGQPQHF. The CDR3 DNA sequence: TGTGCCAGCAGTGAAGGGCCCGCCATCGGGCAGCCCCAGCATTTT.

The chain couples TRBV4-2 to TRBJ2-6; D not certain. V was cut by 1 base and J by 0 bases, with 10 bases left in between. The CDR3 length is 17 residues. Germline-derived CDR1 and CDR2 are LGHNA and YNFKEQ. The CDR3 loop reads CASSQGASSSGANVLTF. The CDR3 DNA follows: TGTGCCAGCAGCCAAGGAGCGTCCAGCTCTGGGGCCAACGTCCTGACTTTC.

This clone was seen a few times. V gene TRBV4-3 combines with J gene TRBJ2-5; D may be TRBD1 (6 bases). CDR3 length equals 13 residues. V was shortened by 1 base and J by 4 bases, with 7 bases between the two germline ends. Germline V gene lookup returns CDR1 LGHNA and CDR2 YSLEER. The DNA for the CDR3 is TGCGCCAGCAGCCAAGTAGGGGGAGAGACCCAGTACTTC. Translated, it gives CASSQVGGETQYF.

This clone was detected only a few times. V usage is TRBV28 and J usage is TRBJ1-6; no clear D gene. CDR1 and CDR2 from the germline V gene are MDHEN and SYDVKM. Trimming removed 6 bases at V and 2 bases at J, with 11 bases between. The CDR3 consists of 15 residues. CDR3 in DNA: TGTGCCAGCAGCCGGGGTTTTACCTATAATTCACCCCTCCACTTT. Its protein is CASSRGFTYNSPLHF.

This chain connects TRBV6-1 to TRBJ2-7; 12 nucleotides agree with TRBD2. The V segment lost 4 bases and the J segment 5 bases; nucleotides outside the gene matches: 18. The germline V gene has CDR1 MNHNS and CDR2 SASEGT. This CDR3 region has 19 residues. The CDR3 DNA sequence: TGTGCCAGCAGTGGCGCCCCGGGACAGGTGACTAGCGGGAGAGACGAGCAGTACTTC. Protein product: CASSGAPGQVTSGRDEQYF.

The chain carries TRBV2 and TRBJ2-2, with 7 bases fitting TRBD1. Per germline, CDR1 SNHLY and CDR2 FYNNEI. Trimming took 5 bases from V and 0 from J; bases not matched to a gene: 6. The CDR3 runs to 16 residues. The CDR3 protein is CASSPQGFANTGELFF. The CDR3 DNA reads TGTGCCAGCAGTCCACAGGGGTTCGCGAACACCGGGGAGCTGTTTTTT.

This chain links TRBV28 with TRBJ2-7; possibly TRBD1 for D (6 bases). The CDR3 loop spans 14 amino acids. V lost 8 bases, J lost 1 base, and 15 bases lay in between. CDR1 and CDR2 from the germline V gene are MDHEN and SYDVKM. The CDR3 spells CASPPPQGSYEQYF. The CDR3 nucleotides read TGTGCCAGCCCACCCCCCCAGGGGTCCTACGAGCAGTACTTC.

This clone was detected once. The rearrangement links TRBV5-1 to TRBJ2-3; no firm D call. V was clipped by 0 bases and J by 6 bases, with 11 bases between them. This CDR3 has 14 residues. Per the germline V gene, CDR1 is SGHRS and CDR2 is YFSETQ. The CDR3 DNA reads TGCGCCAGCAGCTTGGGACTCAGTTCGGATACGCAGTATTTT. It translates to CASSLGLSSDTQYF. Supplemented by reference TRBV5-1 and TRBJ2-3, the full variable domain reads KAGVTQTPRYLIKTRGQQVTLSCSPISGHRSVSWYQQTPGQGLQFLFEYFSETQRNKGNFPGRFSGRQFSNSRSEMNVSTLELGDSALYLCASSLGLSSDTQYFGPGTRLTVL.

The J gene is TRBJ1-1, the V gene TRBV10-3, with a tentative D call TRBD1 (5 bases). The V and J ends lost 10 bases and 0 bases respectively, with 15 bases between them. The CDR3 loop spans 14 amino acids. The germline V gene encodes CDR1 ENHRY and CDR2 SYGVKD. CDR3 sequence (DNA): TGTGCCACTCGCGACAGATCCATGAACACTGAAGCTTTCTTT. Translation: CATRDRSMNTEAFF.

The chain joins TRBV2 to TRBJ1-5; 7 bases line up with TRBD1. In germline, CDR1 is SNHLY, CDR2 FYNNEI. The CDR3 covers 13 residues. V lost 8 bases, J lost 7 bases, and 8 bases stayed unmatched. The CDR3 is CASGMTGKQPQHF. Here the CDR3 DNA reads TGTGCCAGCGGTATGACAGGGAAACAGCCCCAGCATTTT.

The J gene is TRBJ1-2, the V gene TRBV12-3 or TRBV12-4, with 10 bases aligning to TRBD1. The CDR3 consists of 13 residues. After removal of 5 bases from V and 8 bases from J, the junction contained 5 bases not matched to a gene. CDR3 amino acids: CASSRTGGGGYTF. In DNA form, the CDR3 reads TGTGCCAGCAGTCGGACAGGGGGAGGGGGCTACACCTTC.

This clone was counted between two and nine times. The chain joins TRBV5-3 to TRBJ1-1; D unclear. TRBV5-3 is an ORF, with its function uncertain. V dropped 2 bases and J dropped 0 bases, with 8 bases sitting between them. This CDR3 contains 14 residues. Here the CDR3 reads CARSLPDMNTEAFF. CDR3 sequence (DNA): TGTGCCAGAAGCTTACCAGACATGAACACTGAAGCTTTCTTT.

CDR3 nucleotides: TGCAGTGCCCTCTCCGGAAACACCATATATTTT. This translates into CSALSGNTIYF. The gene calls are TRBV20-1 and TRBJ1-3; D remains ambiguous. The V end lost 6 bases, the J end lost 4 bases, and 7 bases lay between the germline ends. Germline CDR1 DFQATT, CDR2 SNEGSKA (reference sequence). The CDR3 has 11 residues.

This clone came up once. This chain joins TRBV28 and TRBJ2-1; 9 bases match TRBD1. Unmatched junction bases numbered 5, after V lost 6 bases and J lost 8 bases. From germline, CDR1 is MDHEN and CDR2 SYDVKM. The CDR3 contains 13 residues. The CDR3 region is CASRVQGAHEQFF. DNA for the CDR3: TGTGCCAGCAGAGTACAGGGGGCCCATGAGCAGTTCTTC.

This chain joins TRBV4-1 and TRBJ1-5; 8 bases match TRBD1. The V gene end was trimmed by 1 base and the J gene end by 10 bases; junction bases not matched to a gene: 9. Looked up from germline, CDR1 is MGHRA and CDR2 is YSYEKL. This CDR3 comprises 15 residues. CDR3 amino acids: CASSQGGQAPVPQHF. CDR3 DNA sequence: TGCGCCAGCAGCCAAGGGGGACAGGCGCCCGTACCCCAGCATTTT.

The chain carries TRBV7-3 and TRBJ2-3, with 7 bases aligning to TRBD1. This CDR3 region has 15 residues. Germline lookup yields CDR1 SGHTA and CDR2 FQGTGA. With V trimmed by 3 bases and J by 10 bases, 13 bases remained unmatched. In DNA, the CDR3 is TGTGCCAGCAGCTTGGGTACAGGGGTCTCCCCCCCGCAGTATTTT. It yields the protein CASSLGTGVSPPQYF.

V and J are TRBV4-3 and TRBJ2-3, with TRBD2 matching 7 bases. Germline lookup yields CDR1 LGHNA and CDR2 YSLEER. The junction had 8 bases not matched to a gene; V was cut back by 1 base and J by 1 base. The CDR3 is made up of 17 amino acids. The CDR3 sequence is CASSQVLAGDRTDTQYF. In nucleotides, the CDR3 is TGCGCCAGCAGCCAAGTGTTAGCGGGCGACCGCACAGATACGCAGTATTTT.

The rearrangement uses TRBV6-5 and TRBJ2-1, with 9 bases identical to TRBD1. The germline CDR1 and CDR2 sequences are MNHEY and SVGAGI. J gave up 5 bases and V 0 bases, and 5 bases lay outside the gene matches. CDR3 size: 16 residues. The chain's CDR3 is CASSYSGTGRDNEQFF. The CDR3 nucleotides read TGTGCCAGCAGTTACTCCGGGACAGGGAGGGACAATGAGCAGTTCTTC.

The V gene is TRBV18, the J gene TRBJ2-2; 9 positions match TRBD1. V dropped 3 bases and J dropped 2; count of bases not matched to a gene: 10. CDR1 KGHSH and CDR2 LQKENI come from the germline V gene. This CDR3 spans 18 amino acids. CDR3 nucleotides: TGTGCCAGCTCACCGCGATCCGGGACAGGGTTTAACACCGGGGAGCTGTTTTTT. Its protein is CASSPRSGTGFNTGELFF.

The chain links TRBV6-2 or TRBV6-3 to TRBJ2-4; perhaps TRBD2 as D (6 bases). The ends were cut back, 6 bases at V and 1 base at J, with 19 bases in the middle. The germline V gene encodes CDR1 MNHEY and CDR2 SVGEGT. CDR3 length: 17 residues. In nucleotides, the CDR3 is TGTGCCAGCAGCTCTAAAGGAGGGGTTTGGGCCAAAAACATTCAGTACTTC. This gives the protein CASSSKGGVWAKNIQYF.

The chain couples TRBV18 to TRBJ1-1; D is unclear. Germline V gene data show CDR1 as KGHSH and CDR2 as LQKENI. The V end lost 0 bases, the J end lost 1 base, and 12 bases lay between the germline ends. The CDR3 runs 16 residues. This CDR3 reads CASSPPLLTENTEAFF. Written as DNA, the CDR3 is TGTGCCAGCTCACCACCCCTACTTACAGAGAACACTGAAGCTTTCTTT.

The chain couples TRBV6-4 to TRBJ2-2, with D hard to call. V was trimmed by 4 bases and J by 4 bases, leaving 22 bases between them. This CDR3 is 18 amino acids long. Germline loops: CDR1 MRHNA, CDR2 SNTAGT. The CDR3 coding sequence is TGTGCCAGCAGTGCCCAAGACCCCGGGTCCTCGGGCACCGGGGAGCTGTTTTTT. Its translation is CASSAQDPGSSGTGELFF.

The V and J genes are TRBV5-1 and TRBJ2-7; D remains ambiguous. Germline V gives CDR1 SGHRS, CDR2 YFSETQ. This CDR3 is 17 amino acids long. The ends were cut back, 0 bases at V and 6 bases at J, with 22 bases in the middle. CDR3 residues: CASSLAVAVRSFGEQYF. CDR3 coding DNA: TGCGCCAGCAGCTTGGCTGTTGCCGTTCGGAGCTTCGGCGAGCAGTACTTC.

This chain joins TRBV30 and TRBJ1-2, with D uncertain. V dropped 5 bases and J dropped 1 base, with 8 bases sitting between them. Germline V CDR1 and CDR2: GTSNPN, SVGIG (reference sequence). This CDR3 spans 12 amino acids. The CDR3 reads CAWAYYNYGYTF. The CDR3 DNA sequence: TGTGCCTGGGCCTATTATAACTATGGCTACACCTTC.